Below, 26 T cell receptor beta chains from the same sample are listed, as sequenced in a study of cytomegalovirus exposure and HLA in healthy donors. Use of 60 Vbeta and 13 Jbeta primers characterized the PCR. The protocol was immunoSEQ multiplex PCR, while the TCRdb copy is restricted to in-frame clones and leaves out a portion. The table lists 60,000 to 85,000 clones, around 70% of them singletons. What was sequenced was PBMCs. The origin of the receptors is a human donor in good health.

This clone occurred a few times. The rearrangement uses TRBV25-1 and TRBJ2-7, with TRBD1 identical over 8 bases. The CDR3 is 17 amino acids. The junction had 10 bases not matched to a gene; V was cut back by 2 bases and J by 1 base. Per germline, CDR1 MGHDK and CDR2 SYGVNS. The CDR3: CASSETGRGRLSYEQYF. For the CDR3, the DNA is TGTGCCAGCAGTGAAACGGGCAGGGGGCGTCTGTCCTACGAGCAGTACTTC.

The chain employs TRBV9 and TRBJ2-1; the D gene is possibly TRBD2 (6 bases). There are 15 residues in the CDR3. Trimming pared 0 bases from V and 3 bases from J, leaving 10 bases between. The germline V gene has CDR1 SGDLS and CDR2 YYNGEE. The DNA of the CDR3 is TGTGCCAGCAGCGTAGACGGGAGCGGCTACAATGAGCAGTTCTTC. It is translated as CASSVDGSGYNEQFF. Variable domain in full (rest from reference TRBV9 and TRBJ2-1): DSGVTQTPKHLITATGQRVTLRCSPRSGDLSVYWYQQSLDQGLQFLIQYYNGEERAKGNILERFSAQQFPDLHSELNLSSLELGDSALYFCASSVDGSGYNEQFFGPGTRLTVL.

The chain has TRBV7-9 and TRBJ1-4; 8 bases match TRBD1. The germline gives CDR1 SEHNR, CDR2 FQNEAQ (reference sequence). CDR3 length: 16 residues. V was clipped by 5 bases and J by 8 bases; unmatched bases: 13. Written as DNA, the CDR3 is TGTGCCAGCAGCACCCCAACCCAGGGGGCCGACGAAAAACTGTTTTTT. It specifies CASSTPTQGADEKLFF.

The rearrangement joins TRBV5-1 to TRBJ2-1; TRBD1 agrees at 8 bases. Germline-derived CDR1 and CDR2 are SGHRS and YFSETQ. The CDR3 is made up of 15 amino acids. J gave up 7 bases and V 6 bases, and 12 bases lay outside the gene matches. CDR3 protein: CASTAGTGIRNEQFF. CDR3 in DNA: TGCGCCAGCACTGCTGGGACAGGAATAAGGAATGAGCAGTTCTTC.

The chain couples TRBV6-5 to TRBJ2-4; D unresolved. The CDR3 length is 14 residues. Germline loops: CDR1 MNHEY, CDR2 SVGAGI. Trimming removed 4 bases at V and 7 bases at J, with 14 bases between. The CDR3 sequence: CASSSYRSVNIQYF. The CDR3 nucleotides are TGTGCCAGCAGTTCCTATCGATCCGTGAACATTCAGTACTTC.

The chain uses TRBV11-2 and TRBJ1-2; no clear D gene. CDR3 length: 12 residues. CDR1 SGHAT and CDR2 FQNNGV come from the germline V gene. The V and J ends lost 4 bases and 4 bases respectively, with 7 bases between them. CDR3 in DNA: TGTGCCAGCAGCTACGGTCTCTATGGCTACACCTTC. It specifies CASSYGLYGYTF.

The table lists this clone with a few counts. The V gene is TRBV7-7, the J gene TRBJ2-7; possible D gene TRBD2, 5 bases. V shed 1 base and J shed 5 bases, with 12 bases lying between them. CDR1 and CDR2 from the germline V gene are SSHAT and FNYEAQ (reference sequence). CDR3 length: 14 amino acids. The CDR3 DNA follows: TGTGCCAGCAGCTTAGGGACTCCACCCGACGAGCAGTACTTC. Translating it yields CASSLGTPPDEQYF. The full variable domain, completed using reference TRBV7-7 and TRBJ2-7, is GAGVSQSPRYKVTKRGQDVTLRCDPISSHATLYWYQQALGQGPEFLTYFNYEAQPDKSGLPSDRFSAERPEGSISTLTIQRTEQRDSAMYRCASSLGTPPDEQYFGPGTRLTVT.

V and J are TRBV5-1 and TRBJ2-3, with 15 bases lining up with TRBD2. With 3 bases clipped from V and 3 bases from J, the junction kept 5 bases outside the gene matches. The CDR3 covers 17 residues. CDR1 and CDR2 (germline): SGHRS, YFSETQ. The CDR3 spells CASSWTSGRAGTDTQYF. The CDR3 DNA reads as TGCGCCAGCAGCTGGACTAGCGGGAGGGCCGGGACAGATACGCAGTATTTT.

V usage is TRBV6-6 and J usage is TRBJ2-7; tentative D call: TRBD1 (6 bases). Germline V gene sequence: CDR1 MNHNY, CDR2 SVGAGI (reference sequence). The CDR3 sequence is 14 residues long. V was shortened by 2 bases and J by 5 bases, with 13 bases between the two germline ends. The DNA of the CDR3 is TGTGCCAGCAGTTACCGGGGACCAGGGGACGAGCAGTACTTC. Translation gives CASSYRGPGDEQYF.

This sequence joins TRBV19 and TRBJ2-5; 14 nucleotides match TRBD2. V gave up 6 bases and J gave up 8 bases; unmatched junction bases: 11. From germline, CDR1 is LNHDA and CDR2 SQIVND (reference sequence). The CDR3 runs 16 residues. The CDR3 sequence: CASSPGLAGAASTQYF. As DNA, the CDR3 is TGTGCCAGTAGCCCGGGACTAGCGGGAGCAGCAAGTACCCAGTACTTC.

The rearrangement uses TRBV5-1 and TRBJ1-1, with 9 bases fitting TRBD1. J was trimmed by 11 bases and V by 8 bases; bases with no gene match: 16. The length of the CDR3 is 14 residues. Germline assignment: CDR1 SGHRS and CDR2 YFSETQ. This chain's CDR3 is CASSPSGTGSDAFF. For the CDR3, the DNA is TGCGCCAGTAGTCCTTCCGGGACAGGGAGCGATGCTTTCTTT.

The chain employs TRBV7-8 and TRBJ2-7; no clear D gene. V lost 2 bases, J lost 2 bases, and 7 bases lay in between. The CDR3 has 13 residues. Germline assignment: CDR1 SGHVS and CDR2 FQNEAQ. The CDR3 loop reads CASSLQSTYEQYF. CDR3 in DNA: TGTGCCAGCAGCTTACAATCAACCTACGAGCAGTACTTC. Filled out from reference TRBV7-8 and TRBJ2-7, the complete variable domain reads GAGVSQSPRYKVAKRGQDVALRCDPISGHVSLFWYQQALGQGPEFLTYFQNEAQLDKSGLPSDRFFAERPEGSVSTLKIQRTQQEDSAVYLCASSLQSTYEQYFGPGTRLTVT.

The sample holds one count of this clone. The V gene is TRBV4-2, the J gene TRBJ2-7; TRBD1 matches at 10 bases. CDR1 and CDR2 (germline): LGHNA, YNFKEQ. The CDR3 has 16 residues. V was pared by 0 bases and J by 5 bases, with 7 bases of the junction left unmatched. In DNA form, the CDR3 reads TGTGCCAGCAGCCAAGAGAAAGGGACAGGGGCCCACGAGCAGTACTTC. This encodes CASSQEKGTGAHEQYF.

This clone was observed a few times. The J gene is TRBJ2-5, the V gene TRBV6-5; TRBD2 agrees at 10 bases. Germline CDR1 and CDR2: MNHEY and SVGAGI. V lost 5 bases and J lost 7; bases outside the gene matches: 7. This CDR3 comprises 14 residues. The CDR3 loop reads CASSVAGGGGTQYF. The CDR3 DNA reads as TGTGCCAGCAGTGTAGCGGGAGGAGGCGGGACCCAGTACTTC.

This clone is a singleton in its sample. The chain recombines TRBV7-9 with TRBJ1-1; D call uncertain. The germline V and J ends were trimmed by 3 bases and 0 bases, with 8 bases remaining between them. Germline lookup yields CDR1 SEHNR and CDR2 FQNEAQ (reference sequence). The CDR3 sequence is 14 residues long. CDR3: CASSFPPVNTEAFF. The CDR3 DNA sequence: TGTGCCAGCAGCTTCCCCCCGGTGAACACTGAAGCTTTCTTT.

This clone has more than one count but fewer than ten. The gene calls are TRBV5-1 and TRBJ1-4; D is unresolved. Per the germline V gene, CDR1 is SGHRS and CDR2 is YFSETQ. Deletions cut 2 bases from V and 0 bases from J, with 5 bases between. This CDR3 comprises 14 residues. The CDR3 DNA sequence: TGCGCCAGCAGCTTCGGAGCAACTAATGAAAAACTGTTTTTT. This translates into CASSFGATNEKLFF.

The chain joins TRBV4-1 to TRBJ2-3; 8 positions match TRBD2. After removal of 1 base from V and 1 base from J, the junction contained 4 bases not matched to a gene. CDR1 and CDR2 from the germline V gene are MGHRA and YSYEKL. The CDR3 sequence is 16 residues long. The CDR3 spells CASSQGTSPGTDTQYF. CDR3 sequence (DNA): TGCGCCAGCAGCCAAGGGACTAGCCCTGGCACAGATACGCAGTATTTT.

The chain has TRBV19 and TRBJ2-1; D may be TRBD2 (6 bases). Per germline, CDR1 LNHDA and CDR2 SQIVND (reference sequence). This CDR3 region has 13 residues. The V gene lost 6 bases and the J gene lost 4 bases, with 10 bases spanning the gap. Written as DNA, the CDR3 is TGTGCCAGTAGCGAGCGGGTGTACAATGAGCAGTTCTTC. Amino acid sequence: CASSERVYNEQFF.

The table lists this clone with a count of one. CDR3 residues: CASSLGGPLASGNTIYF. CDR3 sequence (DNA): TGTGCCAGCAGTTTGGGGGGACCGCTAGCCTCTGGAAACACCATATATTTT. The chain couples TRBV28 to TRBJ1-3; D is perhaps TRBD1 (5 bases). This CDR3 contains 17 residues. V lost 3 bases and J 0 bases, leaving 15 bases between the germline ends. CDR1 and CDR2 from the germline V gene are MDHEN and SYDVKM.

There are a few counts of this clone. V usage is TRBV6-6 and J usage is TRBJ2-1; a possible D gene is TRBD2 (6 bases). The CDR3 consists of 15 residues. V was clipped by 2 bases and J by 1 base, with 9 bases between them. Per germline, CDR1 MNHNY and CDR2 SVGAGI (reference sequence). The CDR3, as DNA: TGTGCCAGCAGTTACGGGGACTCTTCCTACAATGAGCAGTTCTTC. Translated: CASSYGDSSYNEQFF.

J is TRBJ1-3 and V is TRBV5-1, with a tentative D call TRBD1 (6 bases). The germline CDR1 and CDR2 sequences are SGHRS and YFSETQ. V lost 3 bases, J lost 4 bases, and 14 bases lay in between. The CDR3 length is 15 residues. Here the CDR3 reads CASSSVGQSGNTIYF. Here the CDR3 DNA reads TGCGCCAGCAGCTCTGTAGGACAGTCCGGAAACACCATATATTTT.

The J gene is TRBJ1-1, the V gene TRBV28; 7 nucleotides align to TRBD1. Germline lookup yields CDR1 MDHEN and CDR2 SYDVKM. Unmatched junction bases numbered 3, after V lost 6 bases and J lost 5 bases. The CDR3 has 12 residues. In DNA form, the CDR3 reads TGTGCCAGCAGGACAGGGATGACTGAAGCTTTCTTT. Residues: CASRTGMTEAFF.

Comments on this clone: A junction end diverges from the germline sequence, so it may reflect a read error. This rearrangement joins TRBV10-3 to TRBJ1-1; 7 bases map to TRBD1. The CDR3 loop spans 14 amino acids. Germline assignment: CDR1 ENHRY and CDR2 SYGVKD. In DNA, the CDR3 is TGTGCCGTCAGACAGGGCGATCTGAACACTGAAGCTTTCTTT. The encoded protein is CAVRQGDLNTEAFF.

This clone has just one count. V gene TRBV7-2 combines with J gene TRBJ1-2; D is undetermined. Germline V gene sequence: CDR1 SGHTA, CDR2 FQGNSA. V was cut by 5 bases and J by 8 bases, with 12 bases left in between. The CDR3 runs 12 residues. The CDR3 sequence is CASSIRTGGYTF. The CDR3 DNA follows: TGTGCCAGCAGCATACGGACGGGGGGCTACACCTTC.

The chain combines TRBV6-6 with TRBJ2-5, with TRBD2 identical over 8 bases. Germline V CDR1 and CDR2: MNHNY, SVGAGI (reference sequence). Germline trimming cut 0 bases from V and 2 bases from J; bases unmatched to any gene: 5. The CDR3 covers 16 residues. CDR3 coding DNA: TGTGCCAGCAGTTACTCACTAGCGGAACCACAAGAGACCCAGTACTTC. It encodes CASSYSLAEPQETQYF.

This clone was observed once. V is TRBV30 and J is TRBJ1-6; D remains unclear. With 7 bases removed from V and 5 bases from J, the gap between germline ends came to 12 bases. CDR1 GTSNPN and CDR2 SVGIG come from the germline V gene (reference sequence). The CDR3 contains 13 residues. The CDR3, as DNA: TGTGCCTTCTCCATCGGAGATAATTCACCCCTCCACTTT. This codes for CAFSIGDNSPLHF.